This paragraph covers one TCR beta chain sequence. This sample was taken from a study of blood T cell repertoires in COVID-19. V lost 3 bases, J lost 5 bases, and 6 bases stayed unmatched. The CDR3 totals 15 residues. Per the germline V gene, CDR1 is MDHEN and CDR2 is SYDVKM. Using immunoSEQ multiplex PCR, the repertoire was profiled, and TCRdb retains in-frame clones only, with some absent. The data contain about 250,000 clones, roughly 88% of them singletons. The V call is TRBV28, the J call TRBJ2-2; 7 bases are shared with TRBD2. Sequencing input: peripheral blood. The sequence was collected from a woman of 80 years or more with COVID-19, enrolled during active disease. In DNA, the CDR3 is TGTGCCAGCAGTTTTGGACCGGGGGGAACCGGGGAGCTGTTTTTT. Translated: CASSFGPGGTGELFF.